The present TCR beta chain was sequenced within a study of identical twins. TCRdb passed the 5' RACE reads through MiXCR, listing each CDR3 protein once. Among roughly 710,000 distinct CDR3 sequences, 5.5% to 6.5% were seen once, and the ten largest hold 1.5% to 2%. V lost 3 bases and J lost 6, with 15 bases in between. The V gene's germline CDR1 is MNHEY and CDR2 SMNVEV (reference sequence). CDR3 size: 14 residues. The sample comprised naive T cells sorted from blood. V usage is TRBV27 and J usage is TRBJ2-7, with D possibly being TRBD1 or TRBD2 (5 bases each). This receptor was identified in a man between 18 and 29 years old in good health. The CDR3 bases are TGTGCCAGCAGTTTGGGGGTAAGGGGTACCGAGCAGTACTTC. It encodes CASSLGVRGTEQYF.